The T cell receptor beta chain under discussion was sequenced for a study of blood T cells in healthy people across ages. The germline gives CDR1 SEHNR, CDR2 FQNEAQ (reference sequence). The V end lost 4 bases, the J end lost 4 bases, and 18 bases lay between the germline ends. The CDR3 is 16 amino acids. The use of a sample-barcoded 5' primer and a J-beta primer mix characterized a second PCR of roughly 7 to 11 cycles. TCRdb re-analysed the 5' RACE reads in MiXCR, keeping a single row per CDR3 protein. In the table there are 1.5 million to 2 million distinct CDR3 sequences, approximately 40% of which are singletons.

The rearrangement joins TRBV7-9 to TRBJ2-3; tentatively, D is TRBD2 (7 bases). This receptor was identified in a human donor in good health. Sequences were obtained from blood. The CDR3 nucleotides are TGTGCCAGCAGCTCCGGAGGGGAGGGGACACCAGATACGCAGTATTTT. Protein product: CASSSGGEGTPDTQYF.